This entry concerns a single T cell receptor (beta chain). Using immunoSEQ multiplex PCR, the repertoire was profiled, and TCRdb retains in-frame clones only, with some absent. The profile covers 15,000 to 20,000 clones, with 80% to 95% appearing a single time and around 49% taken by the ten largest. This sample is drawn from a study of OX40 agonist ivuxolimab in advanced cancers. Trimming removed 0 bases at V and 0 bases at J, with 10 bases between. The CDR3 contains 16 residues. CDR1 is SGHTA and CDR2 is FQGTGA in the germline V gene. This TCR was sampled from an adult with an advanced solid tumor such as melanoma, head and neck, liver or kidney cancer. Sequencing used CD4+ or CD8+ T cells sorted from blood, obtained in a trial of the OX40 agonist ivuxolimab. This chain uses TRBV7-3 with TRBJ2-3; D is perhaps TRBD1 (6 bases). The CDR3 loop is CASSLTGATSTDTQYF. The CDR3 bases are TGTGCCAGCAGCTTAACGGGGGCGACAAGCACAGATACGCAGTATTTT. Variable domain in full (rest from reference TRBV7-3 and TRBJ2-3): GAGVSQTPSNKVTEKGKYVELRCDPISGHTALYWYRQSLGQGPEFLIYFQGTGAADDSGLPNDRFFAVRPEGSVSTLKIQRTERGDSAVYLCASSLTGATSTDTQYFGPGTRLTVL.